This T cell receptor (beta chain) emerged from a study of cytomegalovirus exposure and HLA in healthy donors. Study details: About 85 million unique TCRs from HLA-typed donors were held in an early release of data.

Study-wide results and limits: The study reported that TCR beta sequences accurately predicted HLA-A and HLA-B alleles in most subjects.

Per the germline V gene, CDR1 is SGDLS and CDR2 is YYNGEE. The ends lost 1 base at V and 4 bases at J; junction bases unmatched: 2. The CDR3 runs 15 residues. In the PCR, 60 Vbeta and 13 Jbeta primers were used. Profiling relied on immunoSEQ multiplex PCR, and the TCRdb table lists in-frame clones only, not all of them. The sample includes 100,000 to 150,000 clones, 77% seen only once; the top ten take roughly 3.9%. This clone was seen a handful of times. The target antigen is unknown. Material for sequencing was PBMCs. This rearrangement joins TRBV9 to TRBJ2-2; TRBD1 aligns across 9 bases. The sequence was obtained from a male donor in good health and CMV-seropositive. The chain's CDR3 is CASSVSGQGTGELFF. The CDR3 bases are TGTGCCAGCAGCGTATCGGGACAGGGCACCGGGGAGCTGTTTTTT.